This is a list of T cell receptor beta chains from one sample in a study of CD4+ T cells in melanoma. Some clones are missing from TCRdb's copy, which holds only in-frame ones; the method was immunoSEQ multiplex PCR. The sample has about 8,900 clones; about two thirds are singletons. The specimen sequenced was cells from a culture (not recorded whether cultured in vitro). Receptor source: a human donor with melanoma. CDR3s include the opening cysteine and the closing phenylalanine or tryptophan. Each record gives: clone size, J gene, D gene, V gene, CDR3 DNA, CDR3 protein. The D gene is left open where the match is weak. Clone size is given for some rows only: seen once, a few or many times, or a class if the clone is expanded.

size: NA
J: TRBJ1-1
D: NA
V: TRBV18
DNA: TGTGCCAGCTCCCAGGACAGACTTAACACTGAAGCTTTCTTT
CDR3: CASSQDRLNTEAFF

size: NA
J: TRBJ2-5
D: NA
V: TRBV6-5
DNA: TGTGCCAGCAGTCCCAGGGGGGATTCGGAGACCCAGTACTTC
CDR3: CASSPRGDSETQYF

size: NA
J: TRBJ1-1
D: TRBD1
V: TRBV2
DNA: TGTGCCAGCAGTGCTCTGGGACAGGGCCCTGAAGCTTTCTTT
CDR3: CASSALGQGPEAFF

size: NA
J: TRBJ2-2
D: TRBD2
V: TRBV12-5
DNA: TGTGCTAGTGGTTCCCGGACTAGCGGGGGGAACACCGGGGAGCTGTTTTTT
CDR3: CASGSRTSGGNTGELFF

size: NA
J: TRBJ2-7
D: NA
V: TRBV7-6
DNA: TGTGCCAGCAGCTTCGGCGAGCAGTACTTC
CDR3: CASSFGEQYF

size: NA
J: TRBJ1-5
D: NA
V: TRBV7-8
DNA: TGTGCCAGCACCCGGGGGGGCCCAAATCAGCCCCAGCATTTT
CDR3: CASTRGGPNQPQHF

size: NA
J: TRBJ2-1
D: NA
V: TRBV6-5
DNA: TGTGCCAGCAGCAGATTACAGGGAAACGGCAATGAGCAGTTCTTC
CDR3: CASSRLQGNGNEQFF

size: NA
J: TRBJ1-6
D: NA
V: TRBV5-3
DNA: TGTGCCAGAAGCATCCCCGGCAGGGTTGTATATTCACCCCTCCACTTT
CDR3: CARSIPGRVVYSPLHF

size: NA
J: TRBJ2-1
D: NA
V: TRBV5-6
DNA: TGTGCCAGCAGCTCCCGGGAGATACGTTACAATGAGCAGTTCTTC
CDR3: CASSSREIRYNEQFF

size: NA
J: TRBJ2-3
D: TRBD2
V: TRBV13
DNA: TGTGCCAGCAGCTTCAATAGCGGGGGGGCAGATACGCAGTATTTT
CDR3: CASSFNSGGADTQYF

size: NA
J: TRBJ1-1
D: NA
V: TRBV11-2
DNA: TGTGCCAGCAGCTTAAAAGGGACGGGTGAAGCTTTCTTT
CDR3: CASSLKGTGEAFF

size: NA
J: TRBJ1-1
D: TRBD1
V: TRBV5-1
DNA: TGCGCCAGCAGTTGGACAGGGCGGGACACTGAAGCTTTCTTT
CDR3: CASSWTGRDTEAFF

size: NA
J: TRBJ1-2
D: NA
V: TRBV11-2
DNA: TGTGCCAGCAGCTTCATGGACAAGGGGAACTATGGCTACACCTTC
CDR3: CASSFMDKGNYGYTF

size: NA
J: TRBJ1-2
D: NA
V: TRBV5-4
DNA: TGTGCCAGCAGCCACGAGGGACAAAGGGGCCTCAACTATGGCTACACCTTC
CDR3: CASSHEGQRGLNYGYTF

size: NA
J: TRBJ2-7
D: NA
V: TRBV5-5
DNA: TGTGCCAGCAGCTTGAGAGGTGCGCCAAGCTCCTACGAGCAGTACTTC
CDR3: CASSLRGAPSSYEQYF

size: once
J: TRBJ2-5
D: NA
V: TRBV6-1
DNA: TGTGCCAGCAGTGCGAACACGGCAGGAAACCAAGGAGAGACCCAGTACTTC
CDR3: CASSANTAGNQGETQYF

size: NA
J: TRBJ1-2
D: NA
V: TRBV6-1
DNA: TGTGCCAGCAGTGAATTCTCTCGGGGTGTCTATGGCTACACCTTC
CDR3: CASSEFSRGVYGYTF

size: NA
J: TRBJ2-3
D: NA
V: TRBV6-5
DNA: TGTGCCAGCAGTCGGGACCTTACAGATACGCAGTATTTT
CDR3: CASSRDLTDTQYF

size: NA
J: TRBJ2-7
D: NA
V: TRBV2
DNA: TGTGCCAGCAGTGTAGTTGGGTCGCGGTACTTC
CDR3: CASSVVGSRYF

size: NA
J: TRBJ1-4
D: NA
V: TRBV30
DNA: TGTGCCTGGGGGGGTTTGAATGAAAAACTGTTTTTT
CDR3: CAWGGLNEKLFF

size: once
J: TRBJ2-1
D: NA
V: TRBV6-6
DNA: TGTGCCAGCAGAAATGGACCCCAAGCCTACAATGAGCAGTTCTTC
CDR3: CASRNGPQAYNEQFF

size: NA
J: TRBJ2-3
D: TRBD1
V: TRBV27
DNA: TGTGCCAGCAGTTTTACCGGGACAGGGGTTTTCACAGATACGCAGTATTTT
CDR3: CASSFTGTGVFTDTQYF

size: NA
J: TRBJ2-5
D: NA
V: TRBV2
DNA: TGTGCCAGCAGTGAAGCACCTAGCGCGACCCAGTACTTC
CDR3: CASSEAPSATQYF

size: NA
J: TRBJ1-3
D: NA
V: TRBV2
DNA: TGTGCCAGCAATATTATCTCTGGAAACACCATATATTTT
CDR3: CASNIISGNTIYF

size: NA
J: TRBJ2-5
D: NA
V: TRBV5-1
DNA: TGCGCCAGCAGCTTGGTTGACAGCCAAGAGACCCAGTACTTC
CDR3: CASSLVDSQETQYF

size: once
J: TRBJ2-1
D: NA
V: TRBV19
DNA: TGTGCCAGTAGTATACGGGGCAACTACGGGGGGCTCTATGAGCAGTTCTTC
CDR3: CASSIRGNYGGLYEQFF

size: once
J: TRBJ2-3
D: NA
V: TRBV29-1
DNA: TGCAGCGTGACAAGGGGGGCGGGACGTAAGACAGATACGCAGTATTTT
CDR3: CSVTRGAGRKTDTQYF

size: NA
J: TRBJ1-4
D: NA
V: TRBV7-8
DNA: TGTGCCAGCAGCTTGCATGGGACACCAGGTTTTAATGAAAAACTGTTTTTT
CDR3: CASSLHGTPGFNEKLFF

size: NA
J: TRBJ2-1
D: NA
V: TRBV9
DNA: TGTGCCAGCAGCGTAGAGGGGGACTACTACAATGAGCAGTTCTTC
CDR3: CASSVEGDYYNEQFF

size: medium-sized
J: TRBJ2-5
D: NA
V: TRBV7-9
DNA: TGTGCCAGCAGCTCCTCCGCGACCCAGTACTTC
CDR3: CASSSSATQYF

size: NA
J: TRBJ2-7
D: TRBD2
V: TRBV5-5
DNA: TGTGCCAGCAGCTTGGTAGCGGGTGCCTACGAGCAGTACTTC
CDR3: CASSLVAGAYEQYF

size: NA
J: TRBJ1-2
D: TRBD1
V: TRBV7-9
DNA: TGTGCCAGCAGCCAAGCGGGACAGTTTCACTATGGCTACACCTTC
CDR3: CASSQAGQFHYGYTF

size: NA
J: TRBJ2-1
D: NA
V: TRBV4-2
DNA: TGTGCCAGCAGCCCCTTAGGAACGGGGCCCTCGAATGAGCAGTTCTTC
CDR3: CASSPLGTGPSNEQFF

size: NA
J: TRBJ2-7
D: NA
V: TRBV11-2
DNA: TGTGCCAGCAGCTTAAGATCGGGCCAGCAGTACTTC
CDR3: CASSLRSGQQYF

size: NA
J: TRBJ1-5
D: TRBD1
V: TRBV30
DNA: TGTGCCTGGAGTACAGACAGGGCTCCTCAGCCCCAGCATTTT
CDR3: CAWSTDRAPQPQHF

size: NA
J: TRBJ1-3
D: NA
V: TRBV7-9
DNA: TGTGCCAGCAGTACTGGCTGGGGCTCTGGAAACACCATATATTTT
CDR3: CASSTGWGSGNTIYF

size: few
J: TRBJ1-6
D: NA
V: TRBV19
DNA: TGTGCCAGTAGTATTGGGGGCGATAATTCACCCCTCCACTTT
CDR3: CASSIGGDNSPLHF

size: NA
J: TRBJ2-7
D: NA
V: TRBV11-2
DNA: TGTGCCAGCAGCTTTTTTGGGCACTACGAGCAGTACTTC
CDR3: CASSFFGHYEQYF

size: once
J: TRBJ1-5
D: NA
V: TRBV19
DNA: TGTGCCAGTACCCTCGAGTGGGGCAGGGGACCTCAGCCCCAGCATTTT
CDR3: CASTLEWGRGPQPQHF

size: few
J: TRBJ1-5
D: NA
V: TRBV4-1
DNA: TGCGCCAGCAGCCAAAGCGGGGTGAGGGGCAATCAGCCCCAGCATTTT
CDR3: CASSQSGVRGNQPQHF

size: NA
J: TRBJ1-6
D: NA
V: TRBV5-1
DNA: TGCGCCAGCAGCTTGGAGTGGGATAATAATTCACCCCTCCACTTT
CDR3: CASSLEWDNNSPLHF

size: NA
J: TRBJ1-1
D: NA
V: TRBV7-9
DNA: TGTGCCAGCAGCCCCTGGGACGGGAACACTGAAGCTTTCTTT
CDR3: CASSPWDGNTEAFF

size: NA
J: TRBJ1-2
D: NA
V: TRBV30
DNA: TGTGCCTGGAATCCGGGACACTTTTCCTACACCTTC
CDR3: CAWNPGHFSYTF

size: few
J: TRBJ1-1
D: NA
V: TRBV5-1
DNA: TGCGCCAGCAGCTTGGTTGCGGGGGCTGAAGCTTTCTTT
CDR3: CASSLVAGAEAFF

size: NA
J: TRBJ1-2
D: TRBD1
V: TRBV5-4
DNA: TGTGCCAGCAGCCCCGACAGGGTCGGAGGCTACACCTTC
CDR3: CASSPDRVGGYTF

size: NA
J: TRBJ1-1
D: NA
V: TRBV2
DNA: TGTGCCAGCAGTATGGACGGCAACACTGAAGCTTTCTTT
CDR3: CASSMDGNTEAFF

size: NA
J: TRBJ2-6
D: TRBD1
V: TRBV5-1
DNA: TGCGCCAGCAGCTCTTTATTGGACAGGGTAGTACCTGGGGCCAACGTCCTGACTTTC
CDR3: CASSSLLDRVVPGANVLTF

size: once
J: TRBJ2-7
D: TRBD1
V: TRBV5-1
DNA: TGCGCCAGCAGCTTGTCGGAACCGACAGGGGGCCTCTACGAGCAGTACTTC
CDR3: CASSLSEPTGGLYEQYF

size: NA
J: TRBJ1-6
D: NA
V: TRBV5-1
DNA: TGCGCCAGTCGGGACAACGACGATTCACCCCTCCACTTT
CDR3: CASRDNDDSPLHF

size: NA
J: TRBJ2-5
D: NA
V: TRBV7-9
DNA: TGTGCCAGCAGCACCGGGGGTTCTGGGGAGACCCAGTACTTC
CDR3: CASSTGGSGETQYF